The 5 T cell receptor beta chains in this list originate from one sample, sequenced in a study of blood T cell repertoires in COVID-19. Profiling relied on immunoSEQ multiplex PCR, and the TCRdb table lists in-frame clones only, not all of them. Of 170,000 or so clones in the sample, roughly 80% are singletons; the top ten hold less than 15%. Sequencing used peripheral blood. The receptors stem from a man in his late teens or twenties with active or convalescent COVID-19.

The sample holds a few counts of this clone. CDR3 sequence: CASSPLSSLGTEAFF. As DNA, the CDR3 is TGTGCCAGCTCACCACTGTCTAGCCTAGGCACTGAAGCTTTCTTT. This chain joins TRBV18 and TRBJ1-1, with unresolved D. The CDR3 spans 15 residues. Trimming stripped 1 base from V and 4 bases from J, with 13 bases between. In germline, CDR1 is KGHSH, CDR2 LQKENI.

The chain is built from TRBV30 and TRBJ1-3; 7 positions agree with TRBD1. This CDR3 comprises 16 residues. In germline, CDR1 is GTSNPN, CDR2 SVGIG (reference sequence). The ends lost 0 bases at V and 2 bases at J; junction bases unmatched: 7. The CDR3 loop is CAWSVPATGTGNTIYF. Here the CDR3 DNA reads TGTGCCTGGAGTGTACCCGCGACAGGGACTGGAAACACCATATATTTT.

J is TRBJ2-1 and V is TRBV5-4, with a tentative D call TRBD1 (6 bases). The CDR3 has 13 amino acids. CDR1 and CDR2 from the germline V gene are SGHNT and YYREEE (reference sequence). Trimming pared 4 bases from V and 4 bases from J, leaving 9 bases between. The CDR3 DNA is TGTGCCAGCAGCCCTGGACAGTACAATGAGCAGTTCTTC. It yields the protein CASSPGQYNEQFF.

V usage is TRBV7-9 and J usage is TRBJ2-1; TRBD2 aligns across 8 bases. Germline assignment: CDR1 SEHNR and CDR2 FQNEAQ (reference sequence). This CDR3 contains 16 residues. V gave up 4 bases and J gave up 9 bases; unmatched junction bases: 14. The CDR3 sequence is CASSSRVAGSYAEQFF. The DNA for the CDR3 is TGTGCCAGCAGCTCCCGAGTAGCGGGGTCGTACGCTGAGCAGTTCTTC.

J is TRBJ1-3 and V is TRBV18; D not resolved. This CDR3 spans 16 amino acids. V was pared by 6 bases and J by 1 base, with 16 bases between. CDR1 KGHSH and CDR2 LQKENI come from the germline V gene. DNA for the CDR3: TGTGCCAGCTCCCTGATGGAGGCGACGTCTGGAAACACCATATATTTT. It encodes CASSLMEATSGNTIYF. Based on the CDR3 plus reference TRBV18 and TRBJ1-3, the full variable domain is NAGVMQNPRHLVRRRGQEARLRCSPMKGHSHVYWYRQLPEEGLKFMVYLQKENIIDESGMPKERFSAEFPKEGPSILRIQQVVRGDSAAYFCASSLMEATSGNTIYFGEGSWLTVV.